Each of the 24 T cell receptor beta chains below was sequenced from the same sample in a study of control samples from healthy donors and cancer patients. The assay was immunoSEQ multiplex PCR, and TCRdb's table has in-frame clones only and misses some. The sample has 35,000 to 50,000 clones; over 65% are singletons. The sequenced sample was blood. These receptors all stem from a man in his fifties or sixties in good health.

This clone was seen once. V and J are TRBV18 and TRBJ1-1, with D possibly being TRBD1 (6 bases). CDR1 is KGHSH, CDR2 LQKENI, per germline. Trimming took 3 bases from V and 1 from J, leaving 9 bases between them. The CDR3 has 14 residues. CDR3 coding DNA: TGTGCCAGCTCACCGGGACAATCGAACACTGAAGCTTTCTTT. Protein sequence: CASSPGQSNTEAFF.

The chain couples TRBV6-4 to TRBJ2-2; 7 nucleotides agree with TRBD1. Germline CDR1 is MRHNA and CDR2 is SNTAGT. The CDR3 length is 14 residues. The ends lost 7 bases at V and 7 bases at J; junction bases unmatched: 9. CDR3 nucleotides: TGTGCCAGCATGAAAGACAGGGAAATCGGGGAGCTGTTTTTT. Its protein product is CASMKDREIGELFF.

The gene calls are TRBV5-1 and TRBJ2-2, with 9 bases fitting TRBD2. The germline V gene has CDR1 SGHRS and CDR2 YFSETQ. The CDR3 spans 16 residues. V was clipped by 0 bases and J by 4 bases; unmatched bases: 4. The CDR3 here is CASSLAAGGVTGELFF. CDR3 sequence (DNA): TGCGCCAGCAGCTTGGCCGCGGGAGGGGTCACCGGGGAGCTGTTTTTT. Combining the CDR3 with reference TRBV5-1 and TRBJ2-2 gives the whole variable domain KAGVTQTPRYLIKTRGQQVTLSCSPISGHRSVSWYQQTPGQGLQFLFEYFSETQRNKGNFPGRFSGRQFSNSRSEMNVSTLELGDSALYLCASSLAAGGVTGELFFGEGSRLTVL.

The table lists this clone with a count of one. V gene TRBV3-1 (or the pseudogene TRBV3-2) combines with J gene TRBJ1-2; no firm D call. V lost 8 bases and J lost 5, with 18 bases in between. This CDR3 has 14 amino acids. Germline V CDR1 and CDR2: LGHDT, YNNKEL (reference sequence). The CDR3 nucleotides are TGTGCCAGCGCTCCCGCCGTCCAGTTATATGGCTACACCTTC. It specifies CASAPAVQLYGYTF.

The chain employs TRBV18 and TRBJ1-2; D ambiguous. This CDR3 has 13 amino acids. Germline V gene sequence: CDR1 KGHSH, CDR2 LQKENI. V lost 2 bases to trimming and J lost 3 bases, with 7 bases between them. In nucleotides, the CDR3 is TGTGCCAGCTCACCAGCTTCACACTATGGCTACACCTTC. It translates to CASSPASHYGYTF. The entire variable domain, with the rest obtained from reference TRBV18 and TRBJ1-2, is as follows: NAGVMQNPRHLVRRRGQEARLRCSPMKGHSHVYWYRQLPEEGLKFMVYLQKENIIDESGMPKERFSAEFPKEGPSILRIQQVVRGDSAAYFCASSPASHYGYTFGSGTRLTVV.

The CDR3 is CASSEDREWYGYTF. DNA for the CDR3: TGTGCCAGCAGTGAGGACAGGGAATGGTATGGCTACACCTTC. J is TRBJ1-2 and V is TRBV6-1; 8 bases align to TRBD1. The CDR3 is 14 residues long. Germline CDR1 and CDR2: MNHNS and SASEGT. V shed 3 bases, J shed 5 bases, and the junction held 5 bases outside the gene matches.

This chain joins TRBV18 and TRBJ1-5, with D possibly matching TRBD1 (6 bases). Trimming stripped 3 bases from V and 0 bases from J, with 12 bases between. Germline V gene data show CDR1 as KGHSH and CDR2 as LQKENI. The CDR3 runs 16 residues. The chain's CDR3 is CASSPGWDNSNQPQHF. The CDR3 nucleotides read TGTGCCAGCTCACCGGGTTGGGACAATAGCAATCAGCCCCAGCATTTT.

The chain couples TRBV19 to TRBJ1-5; TRBD1 might be the D (5 bases). Trimming cost V 7 bases and J 7 bases, with 11 bases left between them. This CDR3 is 12 amino acids long. The germline gives CDR1 LNHDA, CDR2 SQIVND (reference sequence). CDR3 DNA: TGTGCCAGTAAGGTAGGGGACCAGCCCCAGCATTTT. This codes for CASKVGDQPQHF.

V and J are TRBV28 and TRBJ2-2, with 8 bases matching TRBD2. CDR1 and CDR2 from the germline V gene are MDHEN and SYDVKM. The CDR3 length is 17 residues. The V and J ends lost 7 bases and 1 base, in that order; junction bases with no gene match: 11. CDR3 residues: CASTTGGLAKNTGELFF. CDR3 DNA sequence: TGTGCCAGCACCACGGGGGGGCTAGCGAAGAACACCGGGGAGCTGTTTTTT.

This clone was recorded only once. For the CDR3, the DNA is TGTGCCAGCAGCCGACACCCCCCCTCGGGGAAGGGGAAGAACACTGAAGCTTTCTTT. As protein: CASSRHPPSGKGKNTEAFF. The V gene is TRBV3-1 (or the pseudogene TRBV3-2), the J gene TRBJ1-1, with a weak D call TRBD1 (5 bases). Trimming pared 4 bases from V and 1 base from J, leaving 25 bases between. The CDR3 runs 19 residues. Germline CDR1 LGHDT, CDR2 YNNKEL (reference sequence).

This clone appeared once. J is TRBJ1-2 and V is TRBV4-3, with a tentative D call TRBD1 (5 bases). Germline lookup yields CDR1 LGHNA and CDR2 YSLEER. The CDR3 length is 13 residues. V lost 1 base and J lost 4, with 7 bases in between. The CDR3 reads CASSQGQGYGYTF. CDR3 coding DNA: TGCGCCAGCAGCCAAGGCCAGGGCTATGGCTACACCTTC.

Of note for this clone: Compared with germline, one end of the junction differs, possibly owing to a read error. The J gene is TRBJ1-1, the V gene TRBV29-1; D perhaps matches TRBD1 (5 bases). Germline assignment: CDR1 SQVTM and CDR2 ANQGSEA. The CDR3 contains 11 residues. CDR3 DNA sequence: TGCAGCGTTTTCCAGGGTTGGGGGTGGGACTTT. Encoded protein: CSVFQGWGWDF.

This clone was observed a single time. The chain recombines TRBV5-1 with TRBJ2-5; tentative D call: TRBD1 (5 bases). The germline V and J ends were trimmed by 5 bases and 2 bases, with 16 bases remaining between them. CDR3 length equals 15 residues. The germline V gene encodes CDR1 SGHRS and CDR2 YFSETQ. CDR3 in DNA: TGCGCCAGCAGATCGATGGGGCAGATTCAAGAGACCCAGTACTTC. Its protein product is CASRSMGQIQETQYF.

The chain employs TRBV5-6 and TRBJ1-5; D might be TRBD1 (6 bases). The CDR3 is made up of 16 amino acids. Trimming took 0 bases from V and 5 from J, leaving 15 bases between them. Germline-derived CDR1 and CDR2 are SGHDT and YYEEEE. CDR3 nucleotide sequence: TGTGCCAGCAGCTTGGCACGGGGGGCGGAAGATCAGCCCCAGCATTTT. Translating gives CASSLARGAEDQPQHF.

The J gene is TRBJ2-5, the V gene TRBV4-1; TRBD1 is a possible D gene (6 bases). The CDR3 loop spans 15 amino acids. V was clipped by 0 bases and J by 4 bases, with 12 bases between them. Germline CDR1 reads MGHRA; CDR2 reads YSYEKL. The DNA of the CDR3 is TGCGCCAGCAGCCAAGATTTAGGGGGAGTAGAGACCCAGTACTTC. This codes for CASSQDLGGVETQYF.

For the CDR3, the DNA is TGTGCCAGCAGCCCAGACAGCCTCTATGGCTACACCTTC. Amino acid sequence: CASSPDSLYGYTF. J is TRBJ1-2 and V is TRBV6-5; possible D gene TRBD1, 5 bases. The V gene lost 6 bases and the J gene lost 4 bases, with 12 bases spanning the gap. The CDR3 covers 13 residues. Germline loops: CDR1 MNHEY, CDR2 SVGAGI.

The genes are TRBV24-1 and TRBJ2-5; 12 bases line up with TRBD1. With V trimmed by 4 bases and J by 5 bases, 7 bases remained unmatched. Germline V gene data show CDR1 as KGHDR and CDR2 as SFDVKD. There are 16 residues in the CDR3. The CDR3 bases are TGTGCCACCAGTGACTCGGGGACAGGGGGCGTCGAGACCCAGTACTTC. This gives the protein CATSDSGTGGVETQYF.

V gene TRBV5-1 combines with J gene TRBJ2-3; possible D gene TRBD2, 7 bases. CDR1 and CDR2 from the germline V gene are SGHRS and YFSETQ. The CDR3 length is 14 residues. V was trimmed by 0 bases and J by 4 bases, leaving 9 bases between them. CDR3 amino acids: CASSLGGGADTQYF. CDR3 in DNA: TGCGCCAGCAGCTTGGGAGGGGGGGCAGATACGCAGTATTTT.

The chain is built from TRBV5-5 and TRBJ1-2; 7 positions agree with TRBD1. J lost 10 bases, V lost 0 bases, and 6 bases had no gene match. This CDR3 spans 13 amino acids. Germline V CDR1 and CDR2: SGHKS, YYEKEE (reference sequence). The chain's CDR3 is CASSLVQGVAYTF. The CDR3 DNA sequence: TGTGCCAGCAGCTTGGTGCAGGGGGTGGCCTACACCTTC.

In its sample, this clone was seen a few times. The rearrangement joins TRBV15 to TRBJ2-1; D possibly uses TRBD1 or TRBD2 (6 bases each). Trimming took 4 bases from V and 5 from J, leaving 18 bases between them. CDR3 length equals 16 residues. CDR1 and CDR2 from the germline V gene are LNHNV and YYDKDF (reference sequence). The CDR3 DNA sequence: TGTGCCACCAGCATTAAACTGGGGGGCGTCGACAATGAGCAGTTCTTC. Translation: CATSIKLGGVDNEQFF.

The chain couples TRBV7-8 to TRBJ1-2; no reliable D call. V dropped 3 bases and J dropped 3 bases, with 14 bases sitting between them. Germline CDR1 SGHVS, CDR2 FQNEAQ. The CDR3 has 15 amino acids. CDR3 residues: CASSFIIGSDYGYTF. The CDR3 DNA follows: TGTGCCAGCAGCTTTATAATAGGGAGTGACTATGGCTACACCTTC.

V gene TRBV14 combines with J gene TRBJ2-7, with D possibly being TRBD2 (5 bases). The ends were cut back, 1 base at V and 3 bases at J, with 7 bases in the middle. In germline, CDR1 is SGHDN, CDR2 FVKESK. This CDR3 has 13 residues. The DNA for the CDR3 is TGTGCCAGCAGCCAAGTCCGGGGCTACGAGCAGTACTTC. Amino acids: CASSQVRGYEQYF.

CDR3 bases: TGCGCCAGCAGCCAAGAAGCGAGGGCTGAAGCTTTCTTT. This encodes CASSQEARAEAFF. The chain couples TRBV4-1 to TRBJ1-1; D gene uncertain. The ends were cut back, 0 bases at V and 6 bases at J, with 8 bases in the middle. This CDR3 has 13 residues. The germline gives CDR1 MGHRA, CDR2 YSYEKL.

A few counts support this clone. This chain uses TRBV4-3 with TRBJ1-1, with TRBD1 matching 9 bases. This CDR3 has 16 amino acids. With V trimmed by 1 base and J by 1 base, 4 bases remained unmatched. Germline CDR1 and CDR2: LGHNA and YSLEER. The CDR3 here is CASSQAGTGRNTEAFF. The CDR3 coding sequence is TGCGCCAGCAGCCAAGCCGGGACAGGGCGGAACACTGAAGCTTTCTTT.